This T cell receptor beta chain was found in a study of blood T cell repertoires in COVID-19. About the research overall: There were acute and convalescent COVID-19 samples, and they came from the United States, Italy and Spain.

Source study methods: It was from reference gene primer amplification that nucleated cell counts were estimated. Libraries were prepared by immunoSEQ multiplex PCR; TCRdb keeps only in-frame clonotypes and omits some of them. That table gives V, J and clone size, and the DNA gave D and trimming. The table includes 90,000 to 110,000 clones, approximately 80% detected once. CDR1 WNHNN and CDR2 SYGVQD come from the germline V gene (reference sequence). The CDR3 runs to 16 residues. V dropped 4 bases and J dropped 0 bases, with 10 bases sitting between them. The sample taken for sequencing was peripheral blood. This TCR derives from a woman older than 75 with active or convalescent COVID-19. This chain uses TRBV10-1 with TRBJ2-6, with D possibly TRBD2 on 6 matching bases. The CDR3 here is CASSAGSGSGANVLTF. The CDR3 DNA is TGCGCCAGCAGTGCTGGTAGCGGCTCTGGGGCCAACGTCCTGACTTTC.